The clone carrying this T cell receptor (beta chain) was recorded a few times. This sample stems from a study of cytomegalovirus exposure and HLA in healthy donors. Primers: 60 Vbeta forward and 13 Jbeta reverse. Profiled with immunoSEQ multiplex PCR; TCRdb holds only in-frame clones, not every one. There are about 150,000 clones in the sample; nearly 80% occur only once, and 9.5% to 15% lies in the top ten. Unmatched junction bases numbered 5, after V lost 0 bases and J lost 1 base. This CDR3 is 16 amino acids long. Per the germline V gene, CDR1 is SGDLS and CDR2 is YYNGEE. This sequence joins TRBV9 and TRBJ2-3; 7 nucleotides agree with TRBD2. The sequenced sample was PBMCs. The receptor comes from a man aged 25-40 years in good health and CMV-seropositive. CDR3 loop: CASSVDGGRRTDTQYF. CDR3 coding DNA: TGTGCCAGCAGCGTAGATGGCGGGAGACGCACAGATACGCAGTATTTT.